This TCR beta chain was captured by sequencing in a study of T cell responses to AZD1222 COVID-19 vaccine. Concerning this clone itself: The antigen is undetermined.

Per germline, CDR1 SEHNR and CDR2 FQNEAQ (reference sequence). The CDR3 is made up of 14 amino acids. V lost 5 bases and J lost 5, with 13 bases in between. The study, taken as a whole, reports: Among the donors, most were white British and more were female, and clonal diversity was possibly underestimated. The number of AZD1222 recipients seropositive at baseline was only five or six.

Sequenced by immunoSEQ multiplex PCR; TCRdb stores in-frame clones only, minus some. The data contain 150,000 to 200,000 clones, around 92% of them singletons. The genes are TRBV7-9 and TRBJ1-5, with a weak D call TRBD1 (5 bases). The source of this sequence is an adult in good health. The sequencing here drew on peripheral blood, taken on day 0 of AZD1222 vaccination. Here the CDR3 reads CASSGLDTYQPQHF. CDR3 nucleotides: TGTGCCAGCAGCGGCCTGGACACCTATCAGCCCCAGCATTTT.